This T cell receptor beta chain derives from a study of shared clonotypes between healthy human individuals. As for the study in general: The composition of the donors was a couple of women and a few men aged 18 to 49.

How the authors handled the data: There were no quality scores in the junction-only immunoSEQ sequences, so filtering differed. The protocol was immunoSEQ multiplex PCR, while the TCRdb copy is restricted to in-frame clones and leaves out a portion. V and J calls and clone size are as listed in that table; D and trimming were resolved from the DNA. The sample has around 2,000,000 clones; 85% to 95% are singletons. The naive CD8 fraction comprised CD45RO-negative cells positively selected for CCR7 and excluded terminally differentiated effector memory CD45RA+ cells. This receptor was taken from a young man in good health. Some clones in this sample may be carry-over from other donors' samples. The sample was naive CD8+ T cells from PBMCs.

CDR3 protein: CASSLWGSQTYEQYF. For the CDR3, the DNA is TGCGCCAGCAGCTTATGGGGGAGTCAAACCTACGAGCAGTACTTC. The gene calls are TRBV5-1 and TRBJ2-7; D possibly uses TRBD1 or TRBD2 (5 bases each). V gave up 2 bases and J gave up 2 bases, with 14 bases separating them. Per germline, CDR1 SGHRS and CDR2 YFSETQ. This CDR3 has 15 amino acids. Variable domain in full (rest from reference TRBV5-1 and TRBJ2-7): KAGVTQTPRYLIKTRGQQVTLSCSPISGHRSVSWYQQTPGQGLQFLFEYFSETQRNKGNFPGRFSGRQFSNSRSEMNVSTLELGDSALYLCASSLWGSQTYEQYFGPGTRLTVT.